These 21 T cell receptor beta chains originate from one sample sequenced in a study of response to subunit inactivated influenza vaccine. TCRdb reprocessed the RT-PCR reads with MiXCR, giving one entry per CDR3 protein. The profile shows over 150,000 distinct CDR3 sequences, 14% of them singletons. Sequencing used CD8+ T cells sorted from PBMCs, obtained 4 to 6 days after vaccination. These receptors all stem from a man aged 50 or older who received an inactivated influenza vaccine.

This clonotype was seen at least ten times. CDR3 in amino acids: CASSLSAGYNEQFF. The CDR3 DNA reads as TGTGCCAGCAGTTTATCAGCGGGGTACAATGAGCAGTTCTTC. The genes are TRBV27 and TRBJ2-1; 7 bases fit TRBD2. CDR3 length equals 14 residues. Germline V gene data show CDR1 as MNHEY and CDR2 as SMNVEV (reference sequence). The V gene end was trimmed by 0 bases and the J gene end by 4 bases; junction bases not matched to a gene: 0.

The chain employs TRBV4-3 and TRBJ1-1, with D tentatively TRBD1 (6 bases). The CDR3 loop spans 16 amino acids. Germline V gives CDR1 LGHNA, CDR2 YSLEER. The ends were cut back, 0 bases at V and 1 base at J, with 12 bases in the middle. CDR3 in DNA: TGCGCCAGCAGCCAAGAGTGGGACACAGAGAACACTGAAGCTTTCTTT. It specifies CASSQEWDTENTEAFF.

V and J are TRBV11-2 and TRBJ2-1; D is undetermined. This CDR3 has 15 amino acids. V lost 1 base to trimming and J lost 5 bases, with 12 bases between them. The germline V gene encodes CDR1 SGHAT and CDR2 FQNNGV. The CDR3 reads CASSLGVWVDNEQFF. DNA for the CDR3: TGTGCCAGCAGCTTAGGGGTTTGGGTTGACAATGAGCAGTTCTTC.

This clonotype was seen more than once but under ten times. V and J are TRBV5-1 and TRBJ1-1; D is uncertain. V dropped 4 bases and J dropped 0 bases, with 7 bases sitting between them. The germline V gene has CDR1 SGHRS and CDR2 YFSETQ. The CDR3 extends over 13 amino acids. The CDR3 DNA reads TGCGCCAGCAGCGCGGGCCTGAACACTGAAGCTTTCTTT. Encoded protein: CASSAGLNTEAFF.

The chain employs TRBV19 and TRBJ1-5, with 10 bases fitting TRBD1. Germline loops: CDR1 LNHDA, CDR2 SQIVND (reference sequence). The CDR3 is made up of 15 amino acids. Trimming took 4 bases from V and 6 from J; bases not matched to a gene: 6. CDR3 loop: CASSNWTGGPQPQHF. DNA of the CDR3: TGTGCCAGTAGTAACTGGACAGGGGGACCTCAGCCCCAGCATTTT.

This clonotype was counted at least ten times. The rearrangement links TRBV27 to TRBJ2-7; 7 bases align to TRBD2. Per germline, CDR1 MNHEY and CDR2 SMNVEV (reference sequence). The CDR3 is made up of 16 amino acids. The V and J ends lost 3 bases and 0 bases, in that order; junction bases with no gene match: 8. DNA for the CDR3: TGTGCCAGCAGTTTTATCTCTAGCGGAGGCTCCTACGAGCAGTACTTC. Translation: CASSFISSGGSYEQYF.

This clonotype was counted only a few times. The chain is built from TRBV7-9 and TRBJ1-1, with 10 positions matching TRBD1. The CDR3 has 15 residues. Losses at the gene ends were 5 bases for V and 1 base for J; bases not matched to a gene: 4. The germline gives CDR1 SEHNR, CDR2 FQNEAQ (reference sequence). In DNA, the CDR3 is TGTGCCAGCAGCCCCTGGACAGGGGGGAACACTGAAGCTTTCTTT. Translating gives CASSPWTGGNTEAFF.

CDR3 DNA: TGCAGTGCTCCGGCCACGGGACACAAGAACACTGAAGCTTTCTTT. Its protein product is CSAPATGHKNTEAFF. This chain connects TRBV20-1 to TRBJ1-1; possible D gene TRBD1, 6 bases. The V gene's germline CDR1 is DFQATT and CDR2 SNEGSKA (reference sequence). With 5 bases removed from V and 1 base from J, the gap between germline ends came to 17 bases. The length of the CDR3 is 15 residues.

This clonotype appeared many times. The chain uses TRBV4-1 and TRBJ1-1; 7 nucleotides align to TRBD1. This CDR3 spans 14 amino acids. The germline V gene has CDR1 MGHRA and CDR2 YSYEKL. V shed 3 bases, J shed 1 base, and the junction held 2 bases outside the gene matches. In DNA form, the CDR3 reads TGCGCCAGCAGCCAGGGACAGACGAACACTGAAGCTTTCTTT. Its translation is CASSQGQTNTEAFF.

This clonotype was observed a few times. The V and J genes are TRBV7-9 and TRBJ2-7; 8 bases fit TRBD2. The trim removed 5 bases at V and 3 bases at J, leaving 6 bases unmatched. CDR3 length: 14 residues. The V gene's germline CDR1 is SEHNR and CDR2 FQNEAQ (reference sequence). CDR3 in amino acids: CASSRTSGSYEQYF. The CDR3 coding sequence is TGTGCCAGCAGCCGCACTAGCGGAAGCTACGAGCAGTACTTC.

This chain uses TRBV4-2 with TRBJ1-3; D not resolved. The V gene lost 3 bases and the J gene lost 2 bases, with 8 bases spanning the gap. The CDR3 has 14 residues. CDR1 is LGHNA, CDR2 YNFKEQ, per germline. CDR3 loop: CASSQSGPGNTIYF. CDR3 in DNA: TGTGCCAGCAGCCAGAGTGGCCCTGGAAACACCATATATTTT.

This clonotype was counted between two and nine times. The rearrangement joins TRBV12-3 or TRBV12-4 to TRBJ2-5; 7 bases agree with TRBD2. V shed 5 bases, J shed 1 base, and the junction held 7 bases outside the gene matches. This CDR3 has 15 amino acids. The CDR3 here is CASSPERGPQETQYF. DNA for the CDR3: TGTGCCAGCAGTCCCGAGCGGGGACCCCAAGAGACCCAGTACTTC.

This clonotype has only a few counts. The V and J genes are TRBV12-3 or TRBV12-4 and TRBJ1-1, with 8 bases that match TRBD1. With V trimmed by 6 bases and J by 1 base, 7 bases remained unmatched. There are 15 residues in the CDR3. The CDR3 protein is CASSLLTGENTEAFF. In DNA, the CDR3 is TGTGCCAGCAGCCTTTTGACAGGGGAGAACACTGAAGCTTTCTTT.

The rearrangement joins TRBV5-5 to TRBJ2-1, with 14 nucleotides matching TRBD2. V trimming: 0 bases; J trimming: 5 bases; junction bases outside the gene matches: 1. CDR3 length: 16 amino acids. Germline V gives CDR1 SGHKS, CDR2 YYEKEE (reference sequence). CDR3 sequence: CASSLVGLAGDNEQFF. The CDR3 coding sequence is TGTGCCAGCAGCTTGGTGGGACTAGCGGGAGACAATGAGCAGTTCTTC.

This chain uses TRBV7-9 with TRBJ2-3; D might be TRBD2 (5 bases). V lost 5 bases to trimming and J lost 8 bases, with 17 bases between them. The V gene's germline CDR1 is SEHNR and CDR2 FQNEAQ (reference sequence). The CDR3 sequence is 14 residues long. In DNA, the CDR3 is TGTGCCAGCAGCGAACGCGGGCTGGGTGGTACGCAGTATTTT. It translates to CASSERGLGGTQYF.

This clonotype has just a few counts. V and J are TRBV30 and TRBJ2-7; D unclear. V dropped 4 bases and J dropped 4 bases, with 8 bases sitting between them. Germline-derived CDR1 and CDR2 are GTSNPN and SVGIG (reference sequence). The CDR3 runs to 11 residues. The CDR3 DNA follows: TGTGCCTGGACTCTAGGGTACGAGCAGTACTTC. Residues: CAWTLGYEQYF.

This rearrangement joins TRBV20-1 to TRBJ2-1, with 8 nucleotides matching TRBD2. CDR3 size: 14 residues. After removal of 2 bases from V and 2 bases from J, the junction contained 2 bases not matched to a gene. CDR1 is DFQATT and CDR2 is SNEGSKA in the germline V gene (reference sequence). CDR3 coding DNA: TGCAGTGCTAGATGGCGGGGGGCCTACAATGAGCAGTTCTTC. Protein sequence: CSARWRGAYNEQFF.

This clonotype showed up just a few times. The V gene is TRBV7-2, the J gene TRBJ1-2, with D possibly TRBD1 on 6 matching bases. This CDR3 is built from 11 residues. CDR1 is SGHTA and CDR2 is FQGNSA in the germline V gene. The DNA of the CDR3 is TGTGCAAACAGGGTCGGTAATGGCTACACCTTC. The encoded protein is CANRVGNGYTF.

This clonotype has more than one count but fewer than ten. The V gene is TRBV7-9, the J gene TRBJ2-1; D is undetermined. The CDR3 loop spans 13 amino acids. Trimming cost V 5 bases and J 8 bases, with 13 bases left between them. Germline CDR1 is SEHNR and CDR2 is FQNEAQ (reference sequence). The CDR3 region is CASSPKRGHEQFF. In nucleotides, the CDR3 is TGTGCCAGCAGCCCGAAGCGTGGGCATGAGCAGTTCTTC.

The chain uses TRBV12-3 or TRBV12-4 and TRBJ2-7; possible D gene TRBD1, 6 bases. The ends were cut back, 6 bases at V and 1 base at J, with 13 bases in the middle. This CDR3 comprises 14 residues. CDR3 sequence reads: CASSPRDISYEQYF. DNA of the CDR3: TGTGCCAGCAGCCCCCGGGACATTTCCTACGAGCAGTACTTC.

The chain uses TRBV20-1 and TRBJ2-1, with a possible D match to TRBD2 (6 bases). Germline CDR1 reads DFQATT; CDR2 reads SNEGSKA (reference sequence). V gave up 1 base and J gave up 6 bases, with 10 bases separating them. The CDR3 covers 13 residues. The CDR3 here is CSARAPTSNEQFF. The CDR3 DNA reads as TGCAGTGCTAGAGCCCCGACTAGCAATGAGCAGTTCTTC.